One sample yielded the 18 T cell receptor beta chains listed below, sequenced in a study of Ad26.COV2.S vaccination and SARS-CoV-2 variants. Sequenced by immunoSEQ multiplex PCR; TCRdb stores in-frame clones only, minus some. The sample consists of approximately 340,000 clones, 92% of them appearing once. The sample here was peripheral blood, taken after recovery from COVID-19. These receptors all stem from a human donor who had recovered from COVID-19.

The chain couples TRBV5-6 to TRBJ1-1; D uncertain. Germline V gives CDR1 SGHDT, CDR2 YYEEEE. This CDR3 is 12 amino acids long. V lost 7 bases to trimming and J lost 11 bases, with 18 bases between them. CDR3 region: CASSKRRMPAFF. The CDR3 DNA sequence: TGTGCCAGCTCAAAACGTCGGATGCCGGCTTTCTTT.

V gene TRBV7-7 combines with J gene TRBJ2-5, with TRBD2 matching 8 bases. The CDR3 is 14 residues long. Unmatched junction bases numbered 6, after V lost 4 bases and J lost 5 bases. Germline loops: CDR1 SSHAT, CDR2 FNYEAQ (reference sequence). CDR3: CASSSGGWAETQYF. As DNA, the CDR3 is TGTGCCAGCAGCTCGGGGGGGTGGGCGGAGACCCAGTACTTC.

The rearrangement joins TRBV6-1 to TRBJ1-1; D is ambiguous. Germline CDR1 MNHNS, CDR2 SASEGT. The CDR3 runs to 12 residues. V was cut by 1 base and J by 4 bases, with 4 bases left in between. Here the CDR3 reads CASSEGVTEAFF. The CDR3 region has the DNA TGTGCCAGCAGTGAAGGTGTCACTGAAGCTTTCTTT.

This rearrangement joins TRBV12-5 to TRBJ1-1; D remains unclear. CDR3 length equals 11 residues. Germline V gives CDR1 LGHNT, CDR2 FRNRAP. Trimming left V 6 bases short and J 11 bases short, with 13 bases between. CDR3 sequence (DNA): TGTGCTAGTGGCTCGGGTGGGCGCGCTTTCTTT. Residues: CASGSGGRAFF. The full variable domain, in which reference TRBV12-5 and TRBJ1-1 provide the parts outside the CDR3, is DARVTQTPRHKVTEMGQEVTMRCQPILGHNTVFWYRQTMMQGLELLAYFRNRAPLDDSGMPKDRFSAEMPDATLATLKIQPSEPRDSAVYFCASGSGGRAFFGQGTRLTVV.

This chain connects TRBV7-9 to TRBJ2-3; TRBD1 aligns across 7 bases. Germline V gene sequence: CDR1 SEHNR, CDR2 FQNEAQ (reference sequence). After removal of 0 bases from V and 2 bases from J, the junction contained 5 bases not matched to a gene. The CDR3 extends over 16 amino acids. DNA for the CDR3: TGTGCCAGCAGCTTAGCGGTGGGACAGTTCACAGATACGCAGTATTTT. Encoded protein: CASSLAVGQFTDTQYF.

The chain has TRBV19 and TRBJ2-3; D remains ambiguous. The CDR3 covers 13 residues. The germline V gene has CDR1 LNHDA and CDR2 SQIVND (reference sequence). With 6 bases removed from V and 1 base from J, the gap between germline ends came to 8 bases. The CDR3 nucleotides are TGTGCCAGTAGGTCTGTTGGCACAGATACGCAGTATTTT. Residues: CASRSVGTDTQYF.

The chain recombines TRBV15 with TRBJ1-5; 8 positions match TRBD1. Germline V CDR1 and CDR2: LNHNV, YYDKDF (reference sequence). The CDR3 is 16 amino acids. V shed 8 bases, J shed 0 bases, and the junction held 9 bases outside the gene matches. In DNA form, the CDR3 reads TGTGCCACCTGTCCAGGGACAGGACTTAGCAATCAGCCCCAGCATTTT. Protein sequence: CATCPGTGLSNQPQHF.

The chain combines TRBV19 with TRBJ1-1; TRBD1 is a possible D gene (5 bases). In germline, CDR1 is LNHDA, CDR2 SQIVND (reference sequence). This CDR3 region has 12 residues. The V end lost 2 bases, the J end lost 9 bases, and 10 bases lay between the germline ends. CDR3 nucleotide sequence: TGTGCCAGTAGTATATCAGGGAGGCAAGCTTTCTTT. This codes for CASSISGRQAFF.

The chain couples TRBV5-5 to TRBJ1-4, with a possible D match to TRBD1 (6 bases). The CDR3 has 18 amino acids. The V and J ends lost 3 bases and 0 bases respectively, with 18 bases between them. Germline lookup yields CDR1 SGHKS and CDR2 YYEKEE (reference sequence). This CDR3 reads CASSSTGTNLATNEKLFF. In DNA, the CDR3 is TGTGCCAGCAGCTCGACCGGGACAAACCTTGCAACTAATGAAAAACTGTTTTTT.

This chain uses TRBV6-5 with TRBJ2-1; 11 bases map to TRBD2. The CDR3 totals 15 residues. V was clipped by 6 bases and J by 8 bases; unmatched bases: 9. Per germline, CDR1 MNHEY and CDR2 SVGAGI. CDR3 protein: CASRDPSGGRDEQFF. CDR3 bases: TGTGCCAGCAGGGACCCTAGCGGGGGGCGGGATGAGCAGTTCTTC.

A single count supports this clone. The rearrangement joins TRBV27 to TRBJ2-7; 7 nucleotides match TRBD2. Germline loops: CDR1 MNHEY, CDR2 SMNVEV (reference sequence). V dropped 8 bases and J dropped 2; count of bases not matched to a gene: 0. The CDR3 contains 11 residues. In DNA form, the CDR3 reads TGTGCCAGCGGGGGGGCCTACGAGCAGTACTTC. It encodes CASGGAYEQYF.

This clone was observed a single time. This chain connects TRBV25-1 to TRBJ1-5; 7 nucleotides line up with TRBD1. The CDR3 length is 17 residues. Germline loops: CDR1 MGHDK, CDR2 SYGVNS. The chain's CDR3 is CANPRDSTRRSNQPQHF. The CDR3 coding sequence is TGTGCTAACCCCCGGGACAGTACAAGGCGCAGCAATCAGCCCCAGCATTTT.

The rearrangement joins TRBV6-6 to TRBJ2-3; perhaps TRBD2 as D (6 bases). V gave up 6 bases and J gave up 5 bases, with 18 bases separating them. The CDR3 extends over 15 amino acids. The germline V gene encodes CDR1 MNHNY and CDR2 SVGAGI (reference sequence). The CDR3, as DNA: TGTGCCAGCAGCCATATGGACGGAGGGGTAGATACGCAGTATTTT. It encodes CASSHMDGGVDTQYF.

This clone came up a few times. V gene TRBV3-1 (or the pseudogene TRBV3-2) combines with J gene TRBJ1-6; TRBD1 matches 7 bases. In germline, CDR1 is LGHDT, CDR2 YNNKEL (reference sequence). J gave up 10 bases and V 1 base, and 4 bases lay outside the gene matches. This CDR3 has 14 amino acids. The CDR3 DNA sequence: TGTGCCAGCAGCCAAGGACAGGGAAGCTCACCCCTCCACTTT. It is translated as CASSQGQGSSPLHF.

The chain links TRBV14 to TRBJ2-1; 7 bases agree with TRBD2. J was trimmed by 10 bases and V by 2 bases; bases with no gene match: 5. The CDR3 is 13 amino acids. Germline V gives CDR1 SGHDN, CDR2 FVKESK. CDR3 in DNA: TGTGCCAGCAGCCAACTACGTAGCGGGGAGCAGTTCTTC. Its translation is CASSQLRSGEQFF.

The CDR3 reads CASSAAGGRYEQYF. In DNA, the CDR3 is TGTGCCAGCAGCGCAGCAGGAGGGCGCTACGAGCAGTACTTC. V is TRBV9 and J is TRBJ2-7, with D tentatively TRBD2 (6 bases). From germline, CDR1 is SGDLS and CDR2 YYNGEE. Between the trimmed V and J ends, which lost 3 bases and 3 bases, there was a span of 13 bases. This CDR3 comprises 14 residues.

CDR3 region: CASSYTTGINEKLFF. DNA for the CDR3: TGTGCCAGCAGTTACACCACAGGGATTAATGAAAAACTGTTTTTT. The rearrangement links TRBV6-5 to TRBJ1-4; D may be TRBD1 (6 bases). V was shortened by 2 bases and J by 4 bases, with 11 bases between the two germline ends. Looked up from germline, CDR1 is MNHEY and CDR2 is SVGAGI. This CDR3 has 15 amino acids.

This chain joins TRBV4-1 and TRBJ2-4; D is uncertain. This CDR3 spans 16 amino acids. The germline V gene encodes CDR1 MGHRA and CDR2 YSYEKL. Trimming took off 3 bases at V and 1 base at J, with 13 bases between the two ends. CDR3 sequence: CASSHLARDAKNIQYF. The CDR3 bases are TGCGCCAGCAGCCATTTGGCAAGGGATGCCAAAAACATTCAGTACTTC.